The source of this TCR beta chain is a study of response to subunit inactivated influenza vaccine. Points from the study as a whole: Few new T cells, the authors suggested, are recruited by each seasonal influenza vaccination.

Concerning this clonotype: The target antigen is unknown.

TCRdb redid the calling of the RT-PCR reads with MiXCR, one entry per CDR3 protein. The repertoire consists of fewer than 700,000 distinct CDR3 sequences, with over 10% occurring once and the leading ten covering less than 15%. This CDR3 has 14 amino acids. V and J are TRBV21-1 and TRBJ2-7. TRBV21-1 is tagged as a pseudogene. This TCR was sampled from a man aged 45-65 years who received an inactivated influenza vaccine. Here the sequenced sample was PBMCs from blood, taken 45 days after vaccination. The CDR3 DNA is TGTGCCAGCAGCTCAAGGGGGTGCGCCTACGAGCAGTACTTC. This sequence encodes CASSSRGCAYEQYF.